This T cell receptor (beta chain) was captured in a study of T-cell memory formation after mild COVID-19. Looking at the study overall: TCR clusters were mostly donor specific. Study-level results: SARS-CoV-2 specificity of second-wave clones peaking day 37 was unconfirmed.

This clonotype was seen more than once but under ten times. Its antigen is not known. TCRdb independently ran MiXCR on the 5' RACE reads; one entry per CDR3 protein. The top ten clones hold approximately 5.5% of a sample with some 120,000 distinct CDR3 sequences, about a sixth of them seen once. Germline V gene data show CDR1 as SGHTA and CDR2 as FQGNSA. The length of the CDR3 is 13 residues. V was clipped by 4 bases and J by 5 bases, with 11 bases between them. Sequencing was carried out using PBMCs or a T cell subset sorted from them (not recorded which). The V gene is TRBV7-2, the J gene TRBJ2-5; D gene ambiguous. The clonotype comes from a man between 18 and 29 years old who had mild COVID-19 (a few samples of this study predate the infection). Cell type and time point are not known. The chain's CDR3 is CASSSSSVETQYF. DNA of the CDR3: TGTGCCAGCAGCTCCTCCAGCGTGGAGACCCAGTACTTC.